This T cell receptor beta chain was documented in a study of CD8 T cells in ankylosing spondylitis. Study results and caveats: In ankylosing spondylitis blood, a motif of roughly 8 highly homologous TCR beta variants appeared characteristic.

One entry per CDR3 protein results from TCRdb running MiXCR on the 5' RACE reads. The sample lists some 400,000 distinct CDR3 sequences; around 20% were seen once. On this clonotype: Its antigen is unknown.

There are 16 residues in the CDR3. V lost 5 bases and J lost 4; bases outside the gene matches: 12. Germline assignment: CDR1 SGHTA and CDR2 FQGTGA. The source is a male donor with ankylosing spondylitis. Sequencing used blood, either unsorted or a sorted T cell fraction (not recorded which). The rearrangement uses TRBV7-3 and TRBJ2-7; 9 positions agree with TRBD2. The CDR3 region is CASSPPGAGGTYEQYF. CDR3 nucleotide sequence: TGTGCCAGCAGCCCCCCTGGGGCGGGAGGGACATACGAGCAGTACTTC.